Presented here are 26 T cell receptor beta chains from one specimen sequenced in a study of cytomegalovirus exposure and HLA in healthy donors (dated by TCRdb to 2017 to 2019). Receptor amplification or capture employed the immunoSEQ multiplex PCR assay. The multiplex PCR relied on a mix of 60 forward primers for TCR Vbeta segments and 13 reverse primers for TCR Jbeta segments. This immuneACCESS table, as held by TCRdb, lists in-frame sequences with V and J called but not all clones. Of the missing ones, under half trace to an unresolved V gene in checked studies; the others have no known cause. In this sample the table shows about 200,000 clones, approximately 87% of which occur a single time. 1.3% of the sample belongs to the ten largest clones. Sequenced: PBMCs. Receptors were obtained from a man aged 25-45 years in good health and CMV-seronegative.

This clone was counted a single time. One end of the junction fails to match germline, which may point to a read error. The V call is TRBV6-1, the J call TRBJ1-2, with D tentatively TRBD1 (5 bases). CDR3 length: 11 amino acids. Germline CDR1 is MNHNS and CDR2 is SASEGT. CDR3 protein: CASMRRGEASF. The DNA for the CDR3 is TGTGCCAGCATGCGGAGAGGGGAGGCGTCCTTC.

The CDR3 DNA follows: TGTGCCAGGGAGGCGAACACTGAAGCTTTCTTT. This translates into CAREANTEAFF. This chain uses TRBV2 with TRBJ1-1; D not certain. The CDR3 runs to 11 residues. Per the germline V gene, CDR1 is SNHLY and CDR2 is FYNNEI. Trimming shortened V by 9 bases and J by 1 base, and 6 bases separated the two germline ends.

This chain joins TRBV27 and TRBJ2-7; weak D call: TRBD2 (8 bases). Germline CDR1 is MNHEY and CDR2 is SMNVEV (reference sequence). The CDR3 extends over 18 amino acids. V was clipped by 6 bases and J by 3 bases, with 27 bases between them. The CDR3 bases are TGTGCCAGCAGCGGTACCGGGACAGCCAGCGGGGGAGTCTACGAGCAGTACTTC. Encoded protein: CASSGTGTASGGVYEQYF.

This clone was seen a single time. The chain recombines TRBV7-2 with TRBJ2-7; perhaps TRBD2 as D (6 bases). The germline V gene encodes CDR1 SGHTA and CDR2 FQGNSA. V lost 1 base and J 5 bases, leaving 12 bases between the germline ends. The CDR3 covers 14 residues. The CDR3 spells CASSLGSWGDEQYF. CDR3 nucleotides: TGTGCCAGCAGCTTAGGTTCCTGGGGGGACGAGCAGTACTTC. The full variable domain, in which reference TRBV7-2 and TRBJ2-7 provide the parts outside the CDR3, is GAGVSQSPSNKVTEKGKDVELRCDPISGHTALYWYRQSLGQGLEFLIYFQGNSAPDKSGLPSDRFSAERTGGSVSTLTIQRTQQEDSAVYLCASSLGSWGDEQYFGPGTRLTVT.

This clone showed up just once. The rearrangement links TRBV28 to TRBJ2-2, with 8 bases identical to TRBD2. V shed 8 bases, J shed 2 bases, and the junction held 7 bases outside the gene matches. CDR3 size: 15 residues. Germline CDR1 reads MDHEN; CDR2 reads SYDVKM. CDR3: CASEALADNTGELFF. The CDR3 DNA follows: TGTGCCAGCGAAGCACTAGCGGATAACACCGGGGAGCTGTTTTTT.

This clone is a singleton in its sample. The chain has TRBV18 and TRBJ2-5; 9 bases match TRBD1. Judging by the DNA end, TRBJ2-7 fits better; the J call may be wrong. The CDR3 extends over 16 amino acids. CDR1 and CDR2 from the germline V gene are KGHSH and LQKENI. The DNA of the CDR3 is TGTGCCAGCTCACGACAGCCGGGACAGGGCGCCGACGAGCAGTACTTC. This translates into CASSRQPGQGADEQYF.

V and J are TRBV5-4 and TRBJ2-3; tentatively, D is TRBD1 (6 bases). V lost 9 bases, J lost 2 bases, and 16 bases lay in between. From germline, CDR1 is SGHNT and CDR2 YYREEE (reference sequence). The CDR3 runs to 14 residues. This chain's CDR3 is CATRNREITDTQYF. Written as DNA, the CDR3 is TGTGCCACCCGAAACAGGGAGATCACAGATACGCAGTATTTT.

The rearrangement links TRBV10-3 to TRBJ1-1; 7 nucleotides match TRBD1. Germline CDR1 and CDR2: ENHRY and SYGVKD. This CDR3 spans 16 amino acids. V dropped 2 bases and J dropped 4; count of bases not matched to a gene: 10. In DNA form, the CDR3 reads TGTGCCATCAGTGAGGACGCAGGGGGGCCGGGCACTGAAGCTTTCTTT. Its translation: CAISEDAGGPGTEAFF.

The J gene is TRBJ2-7, the V gene TRBV28, with D possibly TRBD1 on 5 matching bases. This CDR3 has 15 amino acids. CDR1 is MDHEN and CDR2 is SYDVKM in the germline V gene. V lost 3 bases and J lost 3, with 15 bases in between. DNA of the CDR3: TGTGCCAGCAGTTTTGTGGGGCTAGGGGACTACGAGCAGTACTTC. Protein sequence: CASSFVGLGDYEQYF.

The chain uses TRBV9 and TRBJ2-7; the match to TRBD1 covers 7 bases. Germline CDR1 SGDLS, CDR2 YYNGEE. CDR3 length: 14 residues. With V trimmed by 2 bases and J by 6 bases, 8 bases remained unmatched. CDR3 coding DNA: TGTGCCAGCAGCGTGCTGGACAGGAGTTTCGAGCAGTACTTC. Encoded protein: CASSVLDRSFEQYF. The entire variable domain, with the rest obtained from reference TRBV9 and TRBJ2-7, is as follows: DSGVTQTPKHLITATGQRVTLRCSPRSGDLSVYWYQQSLDQGLQFLIQYYNGEERAKGNILERFSAQQFPDLHSELNLSSLELGDSALYFCASSVLDRSFEQYFGPGTRLTVT.

The rearrangement joins TRBV30 to TRBJ1-4; 8 bases agree with TRBD1. Unmatched junction bases numbered 4, after V lost 5 bases and J lost 5 bases. Germline V gene data show CDR1 as GTSNPN and CDR2 as SVGIG (reference sequence). The CDR3 loop spans 13 amino acids. The CDR3 coding sequence is TGTGCCTGGGCTACAGGGGGGAATGAAAAACTGTTTTTT. Translation gives CAWATGGNEKLFF.

V is TRBV6-5 and J is TRBJ2-2; maybe TRBD1 (6 bases). The CDR3 consists of 13 residues. The V and J ends lost 9 bases and 3 bases respectively, with 11 bases between them. Germline lookup yields CDR1 MNHEY and CDR2 SVGAGI. The CDR3 loop is CASGQQYTGELFF. Written as DNA, the CDR3 is TGTGCCAGTGGACAGCAGTACACCGGGGAGCTGTTTTTT.

The J gene is TRBJ2-7, the V gene TRBV9, with TRBD2 identical over 14 bases. The CDR3 has 16 residues. CDR1 and CDR2 from the germline V gene are SGDLS and YYNGEE. Germline trimming cut 4 bases from V and 1 base from J; bases unmatched to any gene: 4. The CDR3 DNA reads as TGTGCCAGCAGCCTGGGGACTAGCGGGAGATCCTACGAGCAGTACTTC. It translates to CASSLGTSGRSYEQYF. Variable domain in full (rest from reference TRBV9 and TRBJ2-7): DSGVTQTPKHLITATGQRVTLRCSPRSGDLSVYWYQQSLDQGLQFLIQYYNGEERAKGNILERFSAQQFPDLHSELNLSSLELGDSALYFCASSLGTSGRSYEQYFGPGTRLTVT.

The gene calls are TRBV30 and TRBJ1-6; 8 bases agree with TRBD1. Germline trimming cut 3 bases from V and 9 bases from J; bases unmatched to any gene: 7. The CDR3 is made up of 14 amino acids. The germline V gene encodes CDR1 GTSNPN and CDR2 SVGIG (reference sequence). The DNA for the CDR3 is TGTGCCTGGAGGACACCTACAGGGGGTTCACCCCTCCACTTT. Translating gives CAWRTPTGGSPLHF. The full variable domain, completed using reference TRBV30 and TRBJ1-6, is SQTIHQWPATLVQPVGSPLSLECTVEGTSNPNLYWYRQAAGRGLQLLFYSVGIGQISSEVPQNLSASRPQDRQFILSSKKLLLSDSGFYLCAWRTPTGGSPLHFGNGTRLTVT.

This clone appeared a single time. The rearrangement uses TRBV7-2 and TRBJ2-1; D is possibly TRBD2 (7 bases). The V gene's germline CDR1 is SGHTA and CDR2 FQGNSA. There are 15 residues in the CDR3. V lost 7 bases and J 7 bases, leaving 20 bases between the germline ends. This CDR3 reads CASIPRGGAKNEQFF. DNA for the CDR3: TGTGCCAGCATCCCTAGGGGGGGGGCCAAGAATGAGCAGTTCTTC.

The rearrangement uses TRBV5-1 and TRBJ1-4; 8 nucleotides align to TRBD1. After removal of 4 bases from V and 7 bases from J, the junction contained 9 bases not matched to a gene. CDR1 is SGHRS, CDR2 YFSETQ, per germline. CDR3 length equals 15 residues. In DNA form, the CDR3 reads TGCGCCAGCAGCACGACAGGGGACGGAGGTGAAAAACTGTTTTTT. Protein product: CASSTTGDGGEKLFF. Full variable domain (rest looked up from reference TRBV5-1 and TRBJ1-4): KAGVTQTPRYLIKTRGQQVTLSCSPISGHRSVSWYQQTPGQGLQFLFEYFSETQRNKGNFPGRFSGRQFSNSRSEMNVSTLELGDSALYLCASSTTGDGGEKLFFGSGTQLSVL.

The chain recombines TRBV7-2 with TRBJ1-2; D ambiguous. The CDR3 is 13 residues long. CDR1 and CDR2 from the germline V gene are SGHTA and FQGNSA. V lost 0 bases to trimming and J lost 4 bases, with 6 bases between them. Here the CDR3 reads CASSLASAYGYTF. The CDR3 DNA reads TGTGCCAGCAGCTTAGCCAGCGCCTATGGCTACACCTTC.

V gene TRBV7-2 combines with J gene TRBJ1-1; D gene ambiguous. Germline CDR1 SGHTA, CDR2 FQGNSA. The CDR3 runs 13 residues. V was trimmed by 6 bases and J by 3 bases, leaving 11 bases between them. The chain's CDR3 is CASRMEAYTEAFF. CDR3 DNA: TGTGCCAGCAGGATGGAGGCGTACACTGAAGCTTTCTTT.

The chain is built from TRBV9 and TRBJ1-6; perhaps TRBD1 as D (5 bases). Trimming stripped 1 base from V and 9 bases from J, with 14 bases between. Germline V gives CDR1 SGDLS, CDR2 YYNGEE. This CDR3 contains 15 residues. The CDR3: CASSVRAVGGSPLHF. For the CDR3, the DNA is TGTGCCAGCAGCGTAAGGGCGGTGGGGGGTTCACCCCTCCACTTT.

This clone was counted a single time. The chain has TRBV30 and TRBJ1-4; D remains unclear. Germline V gene data show CDR1 as GTSNPN and CDR2 as SVGIG (reference sequence). The CDR3 has 13 residues. The V end lost 2 bases, the J end lost 8 bases, and 12 bases lay between the germline ends. The CDR3 sequence is CAWSSGFREKLFF. Written as DNA, the CDR3 is TGTGCCTGGAGTTCCGGATTCAGGGAAAAACTGTTTTTT.

This chain joins TRBV28 and TRBJ2-3; tentative D call: TRBD2 (6 bases). Germline V gives CDR1 MDHEN, CDR2 SYDVKM. Trimming removed 4 bases at V and 2 bases at J, with 19 bases between. The CDR3 covers 17 residues. CDR3 DNA sequence: TGTGCCAGCAGTTGGGGGGTCCTGGCGGAGATCACAGATACGCAGTATTTT. It codes for CASSWGVLAEITDTQYF.

The gene calls are TRBV27 and TRBJ1-6; no reliable D call. Germline lookup yields CDR1 MNHEY and CDR2 SMNVEV (reference sequence). The length of the CDR3 is 15 residues. V was trimmed by 6 bases and J by 7 bases, leaving 16 bases between them. The CDR3 DNA follows: TGTGCCAGCAGACGCCCCGGGGTGAGGAATTCACCCCTCCACTTT. The encoded protein is CASRRPGVRNSPLHF.

V and J are TRBV7-2 and TRBJ1-5, with D maybe TRBD1 (5 bases). The CDR3 consists of 15 residues. Germline V gene sequence: CDR1 SGHTA, CDR2 FQGNSA. V lost 5 bases to trimming and J lost 1 base, with 12 bases between them. CDR3 nucleotide sequence: TGTGCCAGCAGCCCCACGGGGGTAAGCAATCAGCCCCAGCATTTT. Translated: CASSPTGVSNQPQHF.

At least ten counts were recorded for this clone. The chain uses TRBV4-3 and TRBJ2-3; tentatively, D is TRBD2 (5 bases). Germline assignment: CDR1 LGHNA and CDR2 YSLEER. V dropped 1 base and J dropped 6 bases, with 20 bases sitting between them. The CDR3 extends over 17 amino acids. The CDR3 nucleotides are TGCGCCAGCAGCCAAGGCCCGCAGGAGTCCGGGGTGGATACGCAGTATTTT. Its protein product is CASSQGPQESGVDTQYF.

The chain is built from TRBV5-1 and TRBJ2-7; no definite D call. In germline, CDR1 is SGHRS, CDR2 YFSETQ. The CDR3 is 14 residues long. The V end was cut by 0 bases, the J end by 5 bases, with 12 bases between. The CDR3, as DNA: TGCGCCAGCAGCTTGGATACATCTAGGAACGAGCAGTACTTC. It codes for CASSLDTSRNEQYF.

For the CDR3, the DNA is TGTGCCAGCAGAACAGGGGGGTCTAATGAAAAACTGTTTTTT. Translation gives CASRTGGSNEKLFF. The chain carries TRBV25-1 and TRBJ1-4; 8 bases fit TRBD1. Germline V CDR1 and CDR2: MGHDK, SYGVNS. The CDR3 consists of 14 residues. The junction had 3 bases not matched to a gene; V was cut back by 6 bases and J by 3 bases.